The 30 T cell receptor beta chains listed next were all sequenced from one sample in a study of human T cells and chemical hapten exposure. As to time point: patch test 1, 2 weeks after DPC sensitization. Treatment here: therapeutic diphenylcyclopropenone sensitization with weekly scalp DPC. Unfractionated whole blood was the source of the extracted total RNA. MiXCR was run by TCRdb on the RACE reads, yielding one entry per CDR3 protein. Among around 39,000 distinct CDR3 sequences listed, just under 6.5% were seen once. Here the sequenced sample was whole blood, taken in connection with sensitization to the hapten diphenylcyclopropenone (DPC). The receptors originated from a woman between 25 and 40 years old with alopecia areata. Some clones in this sample may be carry-over from other donors' samples.

The table lists this clonotype with a few counts. The chain recombines TRBV20-1 with TRBJ2-2; no clear D. In germline, CDR1 is DFQATT, CDR2 SNEGSKA (reference sequence). The CDR3 has 12 residues. The V and J ends lost 3 bases and 4 bases respectively, with 6 bases between them. CDR3 region: CSASHFTGELFF. In DNA, the CDR3 is TGCAGTGCTAGCCACTTCACCGGGGAGCTGTTTTTT.

This clonotype was counted only a few times. This sequence joins TRBV18 and TRBJ1-5; a possible D gene is TRBD1 (5 bases). Trimming pared 3 bases from V and 5 bases from J, leaving 8 bases between. Looked up from germline, CDR1 is KGHSH and CDR2 is LQKENI. The CDR3 is made up of 13 amino acids. The CDR3 region is CASSPGGDQPQHF. The CDR3 coding sequence is TGTGCCAGCTCACCCGGAGGGGATCAGCCCCAGCATTTT.

This clonotype was observed at least ten times. This chain connects TRBV5-1 to TRBJ2-2; D possibly corresponds to TRBD1 (5 bases). Germline V gene data show CDR1 as SGHRS and CDR2 as YFSETQ. The CDR3 consists of 12 residues. The V and J ends lost 7 bases and 4 bases respectively, with 8 bases between them. The CDR3 reads CASGAGTGELFF. CDR3 bases: TGCGCCAGCGGGGCCGGCACCGGGGAGCTGTTTTTT.

This clonotype has just one count. The chain uses TRBV28 and TRBJ2-7, with 11 bases matching TRBD2. The CDR3 loop spans 16 amino acids. V lost 3 bases to trimming and J lost 2 bases; unmatched junction nucleotides: 6. The germline V gene encodes CDR1 MDHEN and CDR2 SYDVKM. The DNA of the CDR3 is TGTGCCAGCAGTTTTCCACTAGCGGGGGATCCCTACGAGCAGTACTTC. Translated: CASSFPLAGDPYEQYF.

This clonotype was detected many times. V usage is TRBV20-1 and J usage is TRBJ2-4; 7 bases fit TRBD1. The CDR3 has 16 amino acids. The V and J ends lost 3 bases and 0 bases, in that order; junction bases with no gene match: 8. CDR1 is DFQATT and CDR2 is SNEGSKA in the germline V gene (reference sequence). As DNA, the CDR3 is TGCAGTGCTAGTGTGGGACAGAGTTTAGCCAAAAACATTCAGTACTTC. Protein sequence: CSASVGQSLAKNIQYF.

This clonotype was seen a few times. The gene calls are TRBV29-1 and TRBJ2-5; TRBD2 agrees at 7 bases. There are 13 residues in the CDR3. V shed 5 bases and J 8 bases; nucleotides not matched to a gene: 11. CDR1 is SQVTM and CDR2 is ANQGSEA in the germline V gene. This CDR3 is CSVCLSSGETQYF. DNA of the CDR3: TGCAGCGTTTGTCTATCTAGCGGTGAAACCCAGTACTTC.

This clonotype was counted many times. The chain links TRBV6-2 or TRBV6-3 to TRBJ2-3, with D possibly TRBD2 on 6 matching bases. Per germline, CDR1 MNHEY and CDR2 SVGEGT. V lost 7 bases and J 4 bases, leaving 18 bases between the germline ends. This CDR3 spans 15 amino acids. The CDR3 DNA reads as TGTGCCAGCACCCAAAGGACTAAGCTCCCAGATACGCAGTATTTT. Amino acid sequence: CASTQRTKLPDTQYF.

This clonotype was detected a few times. The chain carries TRBV7-2 and TRBJ2-2; perhaps D is TRBD1 or TRBD2 (5 bases each). Trimming left V 2 bases short and J 5 bases short, with 12 bases between. Germline CDR1 and CDR2: SGHTA and FQGNSA. The CDR3 sequence is 15 residues long. Here the CDR3 reads CASSLSRGATGELFF. The CDR3 DNA reads TGTGCCAGCAGCTTAAGTAGGGGAGCTACCGGGGAGCTGTTTTTT.

Ten or more counts support this clonotype. This rearrangement joins TRBV18 to TRBJ2-7, with 11 nucleotides matching TRBD1. The trim removed 1 base at V and 5 bases at J, leaving 10 bases unmatched. The CDR3 length is 17 residues. CDR1 and CDR2 from the germline V gene are KGHSH and LQKENI. The CDR3: CASSPLPRDRGGHEQYF. The CDR3 DNA is TGTGCCAGCTCACCACTCCCCCGGGACAGGGGGGGTCACGAGCAGTACTTC.

The table lists this clonotype with many counts. The chain carries TRBV18 and TRBJ2-2; a possible D gene is TRBD2 (6 bases). CDR3 length: 14 residues. Looked up from germline, CDR1 is KGHSH and CDR2 is LQKENI. V shed 3 bases and J shed 5 bases, with 10 bases lying between them. The CDR3 region has the DNA TGTGCCAGCTCACCCGGGACTCATACCGGGGAGCTGTTTTTT. This encodes CASSPGTHTGELFF.

This chain connects TRBV9 to TRBJ1-4; 9 nucleotides align to TRBD1. The CDR3 covers 17 residues. The trim removed 2 bases at V and 0 bases at J, leaving 5 bases unmatched. The germline V gene encodes CDR1 SGDLS and CDR2 YYNGEE. The CDR3 DNA reads as TGTGCCAGCAGCGTGGGACAGGGACCCGCAACTAATGAAAAACTGTTTTTT. Its translation: CASSVGQGPATNEKLFF.

The table lists this clonotype with a few counts. This sequence joins TRBV5-1 and TRBJ1-4, with 9 bases that match TRBD1. The CDR3 is 15 residues long. V dropped 3 bases and J dropped 4; count of bases not matched to a gene: 4. In germline, CDR1 is SGHRS, CDR2 YFSETQ. The CDR3 reads CASSYGTGNNEKLFF. CDR3 nucleotide sequence: TGCGCCAGCAGCTACGGGACAGGGAATAATGAAAAACTGTTTTTT.

This clonotype was observed at least ten times. V gene TRBV20-1 combines with J gene TRBJ2-3; D perhaps matches TRBD2 (6 bases). V lost 1 base and J lost 6, with 11 bases in between. In germline, CDR1 is DFQATT, CDR2 SNEGSKA (reference sequence). CDR3 length equals 13 residues. The CDR3, as DNA: TGCAGTGCTAGAGCCGGGGGTGTCGATACGCAGTATTTT. The encoded protein is CSARAGGVDTQYF.

This clonotype showed up just a few times. The gene calls are TRBV5-4 and TRBJ2-5; tentative D call: TRBD2 (5 bases). This CDR3 contains 17 residues. From germline, CDR1 is SGHNT and CDR2 YYREEE (reference sequence). V lost 0 bases, J lost 3 bases, and 18 bases lay in between. The CDR3 here is CASSLDAGSPGKETQYF. Written as DNA, the CDR3 is TGTGCCAGCAGCTTGGACGCTGGGAGTCCGGGCAAAGAGACCCAGTACTTC.

The chain recombines TRBV12-3 or TRBV12-4 with TRBJ2-2; 8 bases are a match to TRBD2. The CDR3 has 15 residues. The V gene end was trimmed by 6 bases and the J gene end by 6 bases; junction bases not matched to a gene: 9. The CDR3 region is CASSPRGGSSGELFF. In DNA, the CDR3 is TGTGCCAGCAGCCCCCGGGGGGGTTCTTCCGGGGAGCTGTTTTTT.

This clonotype has ten or more counts. V and J are TRBV27 and TRBJ2-5, with a tentative D call TRBD1 (5 bases). This CDR3 is built from 14 residues. CDR1 is MNHEY and CDR2 is SMNVEV in the germline V gene (reference sequence). Trimming took off 5 bases at V and 5 bases at J, with 15 bases between the two ends. The CDR3 protein is CASSRYRSGETQYF. In DNA form, the CDR3 reads TGTGCCAGCAGTCGATACAGGTCTGGGGAGACCCAGTACTTC.

This clonotype was counted only a few times. The chain couples TRBV7-3 to TRBJ2-1; a possible D gene is TRBD2 (7 bases). Trimming took 3 bases from V and 7 from J, leaving 16 bases between them. This CDR3 has 15 amino acids. Germline assignment: CDR1 SGHTA and CDR2 FQGTGA. CDR3 residues: CASSFGGASSNEQFF. In nucleotides, the CDR3 is TGTGCCAGCAGCTTTGGGGGGGCCTCAAGTAATGAGCAGTTCTTC.

This clonotype showed up many times. The CDR3 here is CASRRWTGETEAFF. The CDR3 DNA sequence: TGTGCCAGCAGACGATGGACAGGGGAGACTGAAGCTTTCTTT. The chain links TRBV7-2 to TRBJ1-1; 9 nucleotides match TRBD1. V trimming: 6 bases; J trimming: 5 bases; junction bases outside the gene matches: 7. The CDR3 consists of 14 residues. Germline V gene data show CDR1 as SGHTA and CDR2 as FQGNSA.

This clonotype is judged medium-sized. The chain is built from TRBV6-5 and TRBJ2-7; 10 nucleotides match TRBD1. V lost 6 bases, J lost 2 bases, and 7 bases stayed unmatched. Germline CDR1 is MNHEY and CDR2 is SVGAGI. The CDR3 runs 15 residues. CDR3 residues: CASSAAGTGAYEQYF. Here the CDR3 DNA reads TGTGCCAGCAGCGCCGCCGGGACAGGGGCCTACGAGCAGTACTTC.

This clonotype has a count of ten or more. The chain employs TRBV12-3 or TRBV12-4 and TRBJ1-3; 7 bases align to TRBD1. The V and J ends lost 6 bases and 3 bases, in that order; junction bases with no gene match: 5. This CDR3 has 14 residues. The CDR3 reads CASSNRGIGNTIYF. CDR3 sequence (DNA): TGTGCCAGCAGCAACAGGGGAATTGGAAACACCATATATTTT.

Ten or more counts support this clonotype. The chain recombines TRBV7-2 with TRBJ2-7; possible D gene TRBD2, 5 bases. CDR1 and CDR2 from the germline V gene are SGHTA and FQGNSA. The CDR3 totals 12 residues. The ends were cut back, 5 bases at V and 11 bases at J, with 16 bases in the middle. The CDR3 here is CASSPDTRVEYF. Here the CDR3 DNA reads TGTGCCAGCAGCCCCGACACGAGGGTGGAGTACTTC.

This clonotype was found many times. The V call is TRBV11-3, the J call TRBJ2-2; D uncertain. Trimming cost V 1 base and J 6 bases, with 6 bases left between them. CDR1 and CDR2 from the germline V gene are SGHNT and YENEEA. This CDR3 region has 13 residues. The CDR3 loop is CASSLVRSGELFF. CDR3 nucleotides: TGTGCCAGCAGCTTAGTACGATCCGGGGAGCTGTTTTTT.

This clonotype was detected ten times or more. The V and J genes are TRBV25-1 and TRBJ2-6; D may correspond to TRBD1 or TRBD2 (6 bases each). Trimming stripped 4 bases from V and 2 bases from J, with 15 bases between. The CDR3 totals 17 residues. Germline CDR1 MGHDK, CDR2 SYGVNS. The CDR3 loop reads CASSGTGRFAGANVLTF. In DNA, the CDR3 is TGTGCCAGCAGTGGTACAGGGAGGTTTGCTGGGGCCAACGTCCTGACTTTC.

This clonotype turned up a few times. DNA for the CDR3: TGCGCCAGCAGCCAGGGTAGTCACTATGGCTACACCTTC. This encodes CASSQGSHYGYTF. The chain employs TRBV4-3 and TRBJ1-2, with unresolved D. CDR3 length: 13 amino acids. The ends were cut back, 3 bases at V and 3 bases at J, with 8 bases in the middle. Germline lookup yields CDR1 LGHNA and CDR2 YSLEER.

This clonotype turned up a few times. The chain is built from TRBV7-2 and TRBJ2-3, with 11 bases fitting TRBD2. The V gene end was trimmed by 1 base and the J gene end by 0 bases; junction bases not matched to a gene: 3. Germline V gives CDR1 SGHTA, CDR2 FQGNSA. CDR3 length: 17 residues. CDR3 nucleotide sequence: TGTGCCAGCAGCTTAGTAGCGGGGGGGGCTAGCACAGATACGCAGTATTTT. It encodes CASSLVAGGASTDTQYF.

This clonotype was seen a handful of times. The V gene is TRBV20-1, the J gene TRBJ1-4, with D possibly matching TRBD1 (5 bases). Trimming stripped 6 bases from V and 6 bases from J, with 14 bases between. This CDR3 spans 13 amino acids. Germline CDR1 is DFQATT and CDR2 is SNEGSKA (reference sequence). CDR3 nucleotide sequence: TGCAGTGCCGCCGGGGCCCCAGATGAAAAACTGTTTTTT. This translates into CSAAGAPDEKLFF.

This clonotype is deemed medium-sized. J is TRBJ2-7 and V is TRBV4-1; TRBD2 might be the D (6 bases). V gave up 0 bases and J gave up 3 bases, with 12 bases separating them. Looked up from germline, CDR1 is MGHRA and CDR2 is YSYEKL. The CDR3 is 15 residues long. The CDR3 DNA follows: TGCGCCAGCAGCCAAGAATACGGGACTCTCTACGAGCAGTACTTC. Translation gives CASSQEYGTLYEQYF.

This clonotype was counted ten times or more. J is TRBJ2-1 and V is TRBV14, with 11 bases fitting TRBD2. The CDR3 loop spans 15 amino acids. V shed 5 bases, J shed 2 bases, and the junction held 2 bases outside the gene matches. From germline, CDR1 is SGHDN and CDR2 FVKESK. The CDR3 DNA reads TGTGCCAGCAGCAGTAGCGGGGGGGCCTACAATGAGCAGTTCTTC. Protein product: CASSSSGGAYNEQFF.

Ten or more counts support this clonotype. The chain joins TRBV5-5 to TRBJ1-4; D gene uncertain. The CDR3 runs to 13 residues. Germline assignment: CDR1 SGHKS and CDR2 YYEKEE (reference sequence). V lost 0 bases to trimming and J lost 7 bases, with 7 bases between them. This chain's CDR3 is CASSLESSEKLFF. The CDR3 DNA sequence: TGTGCCAGCAGCTTGGAGAGCAGTGAAAAACTGTTTTTT.

This clonotype was found many times. The chain is built from TRBV13 and TRBJ1-1; 8 bases are shared with TRBD1. After removal of 5 bases from V and 0 bases from J, the junction contained 5 bases not matched to a gene. Germline CDR1 and CDR2: PRHDT and FYEKMQ (reference sequence). This CDR3 region has 15 residues. For the CDR3, the DNA is TGTGCCAGCAGCCCACGACAGGGGATGAACACTGAAGCTTTCTTT. Protein sequence: CASSPRQGMNTEAFF. The variable domain in full, completed from reference TRBV13 and TRBJ1-1, reads AAGVIQSPRHLIKEKRETATLKCYPIPRHDTVYWYQQGPGQDPQFLISFYEKMQSDKGSIPDRFSAQQFSDYHSELNMSSLELGDSALYFCASSPRQGMNTEAFFGQGTRLTVV.